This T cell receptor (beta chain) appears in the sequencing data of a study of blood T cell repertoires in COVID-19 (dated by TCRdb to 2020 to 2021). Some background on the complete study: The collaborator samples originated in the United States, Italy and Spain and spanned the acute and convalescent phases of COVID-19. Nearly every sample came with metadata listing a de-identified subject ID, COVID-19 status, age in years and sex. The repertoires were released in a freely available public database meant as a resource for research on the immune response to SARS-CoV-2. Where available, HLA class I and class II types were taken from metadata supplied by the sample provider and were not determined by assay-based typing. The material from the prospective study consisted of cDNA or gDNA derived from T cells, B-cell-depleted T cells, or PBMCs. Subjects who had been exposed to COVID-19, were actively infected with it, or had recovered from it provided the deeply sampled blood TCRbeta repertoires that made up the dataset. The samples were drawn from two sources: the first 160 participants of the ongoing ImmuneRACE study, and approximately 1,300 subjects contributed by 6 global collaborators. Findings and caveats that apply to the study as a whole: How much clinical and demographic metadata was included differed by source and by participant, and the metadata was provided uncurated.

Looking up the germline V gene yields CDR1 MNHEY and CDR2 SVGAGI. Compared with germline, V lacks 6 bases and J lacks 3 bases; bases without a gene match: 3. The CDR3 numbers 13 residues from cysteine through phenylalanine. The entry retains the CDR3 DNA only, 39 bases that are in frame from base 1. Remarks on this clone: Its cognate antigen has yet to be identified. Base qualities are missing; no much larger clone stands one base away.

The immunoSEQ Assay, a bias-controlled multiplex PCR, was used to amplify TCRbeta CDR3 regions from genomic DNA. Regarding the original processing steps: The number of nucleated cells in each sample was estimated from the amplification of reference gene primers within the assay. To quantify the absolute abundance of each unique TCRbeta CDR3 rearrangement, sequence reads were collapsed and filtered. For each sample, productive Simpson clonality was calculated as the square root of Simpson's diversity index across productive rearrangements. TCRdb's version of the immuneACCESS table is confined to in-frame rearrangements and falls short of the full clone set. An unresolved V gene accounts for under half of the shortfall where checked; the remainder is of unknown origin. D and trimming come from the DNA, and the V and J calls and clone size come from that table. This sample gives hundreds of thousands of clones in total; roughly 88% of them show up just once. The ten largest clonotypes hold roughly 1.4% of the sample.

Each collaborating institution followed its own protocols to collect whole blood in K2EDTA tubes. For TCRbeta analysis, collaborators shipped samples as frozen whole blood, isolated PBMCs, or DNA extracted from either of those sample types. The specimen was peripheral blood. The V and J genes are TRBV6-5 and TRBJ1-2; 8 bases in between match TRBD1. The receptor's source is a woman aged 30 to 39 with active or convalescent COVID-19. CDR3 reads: CASRDRGYYGYTF. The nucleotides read TGTGCCAGCAGAGACAGGGGATACTATGGCTACACCTTC.